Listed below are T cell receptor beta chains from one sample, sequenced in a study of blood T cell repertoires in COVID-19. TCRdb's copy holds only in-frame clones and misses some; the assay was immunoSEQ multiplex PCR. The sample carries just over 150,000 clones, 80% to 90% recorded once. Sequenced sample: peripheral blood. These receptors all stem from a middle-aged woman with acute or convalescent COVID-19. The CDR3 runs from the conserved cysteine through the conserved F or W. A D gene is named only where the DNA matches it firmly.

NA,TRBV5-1,CASSLTGTNEKLFF
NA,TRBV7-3,CASSHETGGGYTF
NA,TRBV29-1,CSVEPASGARRPEQFF
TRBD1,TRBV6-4,CARGGAGEKLFF
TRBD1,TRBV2,CASSEYGQGVQPQHF
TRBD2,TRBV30,CAWSGGSSSDTQYF
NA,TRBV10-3,CAIGTGENTGELFF
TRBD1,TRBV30,CAWSLTGNKNIQYF
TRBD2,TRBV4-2,CASSQVGLAGVTDTQYF
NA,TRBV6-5,CASSPERSNTEAFF
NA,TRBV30,CAWPAGGGNTIYF
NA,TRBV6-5,CASSYTNRVRGTEAFF
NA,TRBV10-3,CAISTLPTGERYEQYF
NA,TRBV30,CAWRMDREETQYF
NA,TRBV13,CASSPGMSTGAFF
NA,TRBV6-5,CASSPPPPLTGSYTF
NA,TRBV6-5,CASSYSPSGTRDTQYF
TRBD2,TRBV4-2,CASSPLAGLTYNEQFF
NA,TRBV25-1,CASSAAATDTQYF
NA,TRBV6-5,CASSLYEQYF
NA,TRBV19,CASRVQGSWGANVLTF
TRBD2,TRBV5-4,CASSLSGGNTDTQYF
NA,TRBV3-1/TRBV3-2,CASSRGGAYEQYF
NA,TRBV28,CASSSQGSTLPYEQYF
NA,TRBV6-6,CASSRQDLNTEAFF
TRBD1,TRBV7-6,CASSLAGQGPGNTIYF
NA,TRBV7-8,CASSLALGVNQPQHF
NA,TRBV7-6,CASSFKSGGQSTDTQYF
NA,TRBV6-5,CASSYAGKGNEKLFF
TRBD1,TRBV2,CASQGQGYEQYF
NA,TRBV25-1,CASSESWGPLCYTF
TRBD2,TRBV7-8,CASSSTSGLSSYNEQFF
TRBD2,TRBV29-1,CSVPTTSGVTDTQYF
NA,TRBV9,CASSVVPGTRNAGELFF
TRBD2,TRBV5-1,CASSPIAGGNTGELFF
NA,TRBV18,CASSPTEFNYEQYF
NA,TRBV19,CASSARGLSTNEKLFF
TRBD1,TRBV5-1,CASSPQGQGGSPLHF
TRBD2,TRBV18,CASSGTSWETQYF
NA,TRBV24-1,CATSPTSGDTQYF
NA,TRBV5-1,CASSSERDYEQFF
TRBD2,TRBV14,CASRLGLAYEQYF
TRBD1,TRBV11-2,CASSLVGTGVEQFF
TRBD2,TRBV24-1,CATSDRGTSGEGETQYF
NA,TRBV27,CASSFQGWDEQFF
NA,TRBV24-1,CATSAGYEQYF
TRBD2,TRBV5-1,CASSYRTSGGVTQYF
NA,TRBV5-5,CASSLGDSQITYEQYF
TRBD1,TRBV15,CATLERTGITGELFF
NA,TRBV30,CAWRSPGNTIYF
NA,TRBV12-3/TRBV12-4,CASSLVAGTEAFF
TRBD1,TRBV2,CASRYRGLNQPQHF